This TCR beta chain was sequenced for a study of human T cells and chemical hapten exposure (dated by TCRdb to the early 2020s). For the study in its entirety: For sensitization, 2% DPC in acetone was applied to a 2 cm by 2 cm area of upper inner arm skin. Patients additionally received weekly therapeutic DPC doses to the scalp throughout the roughly 25-week study period. Patch tests used Finn chambers with 0.01% DPC on the upper back, scored after 6 days by International Contact Dermatitis Research Group standards. The patient cohort, mostly female, included alopecia areata with under or over 50% scalp involvement, alopecia totalis and alopecia universalis. Libraries were pooled for sequencing, and per-sample TCR yields varied mainly because of small differences in library volumes within the pool. In alopecia patients, the study followed how the peripheral blood TCR repertoire changed in vivo over primary and secondary sensitization to diphenylcyclopropenone (DPC), a hapten. Blood was sampled from patients pre-sensitization (week 0) and at 2, 6 and about 24 weeks after DPC sensitization. Roughly 30 alopecia patients gave blood for TCR sequencing at one to four time points (pre-sensitization, 2, 6 and 24 weeks).

Reading the label with the study, this specimen's time point is: pre-sensitization, week 0. Reading the label with the study, this specimen's treatment or condition is: therapeutic diphenylcyclopropenone sensitization with weekly scalp DPC. At every patch-test visit, the blood draw took place before the patch test was put on. Patients were eligible if aged 18 to 70, diagnosed with alopecia and judged suitable for DPC therapy, and pregnant patients were excluded. Total RNA was isolated from unfractionated whole blood collected in Tempus Blood RNA tubes. This clonotype has only a few counts. The antigen it recognizes is unknown. No base quality information exists; no much larger clone differs at one position. Here is what the overall study found, with its caveats: No change with DPC sensitization was found in the number of TCRs above 1 in 1000 frequency, and no evidence of global repertoire structure alterations was found. Expanded TCRs formed significantly more large CDR3 similarity clusters than pre-sensitization or healthy control sets, consistent with antigen-driven responses. The number of PT1 expanded TCRs positively correlated with patch test score, significant at thresholds 8, 16 and 32 but not 4. All patients had alopecia, a presumed autoimmune disease, so their immune response might differ from that of healthy individuals. Repeated subsampling changed both the strength of the expansion versus patch-test correlation and the threshold at which that correlation became significant.

The receptor library was made with RACE. The sample was run on a NextSeq 500. During library preparation, unique molecular identifiers were attached to individual cDNA molecules so that TCRs could be counted quantitatively and reproducibly. Both TCR alpha and TCR beta chains were sequenced from each blood RNA sample. For the original study's pipeline: The median number of TCRs per sample was approximately 96,000, ranging from roughly 20,000 to 700,000. V, J and CDR3 annotation of the TCR reads was performed with the Decombinator software suite. To make PS versus PT1 abundance plots, every sample was subsampled to the same number of TCRs (28,000). Expanded TCRs were defined as absent before sensitization and observed at least eight times at the 2-week time point. In-frame beta chains were kept once TCRdb had trimmed the public reads at Q25 with fastp and called clones with MiXCR. Each CDR3 protein gets just one entry, which takes the most common genes and DNA from the rows behind it. The V and J calls and clone size are TCRdb's, not the authors'. This sample lists more than 75,000 distinct CDR3 sequences; 9.6% were detected once. The ten largest clones take up roughly 4% of the sample.

Here the sequenced sample was whole blood, taken in connection with sensitization to the hapten diphenylcyclopropenone (DPC). The receptor was isolated from a middle-aged woman with alopecia areata. Some clones in this sample may be carry-over from other donors' samples.

The bases read TGTGCCAGCAGGTCTAACAGTATCCTACCCTACAATGAGCAGTTCTTC. Its translation is CASRSNSILPYNEQFF. The chain uses TRBV7-9 and TRBJ2-1; the D gene is unclear. CDR3 length: 16 amino acids, cysteine to phenylalanine. Only the CDR3 DNA is retained, 48 bases long and in frame from the first base. V is pared back by 6 bases and J by 2 bases, with 17 bases lying between the germline termini. Taken from the germline V gene (reference sequence), the CDR1 and CDR2 loops are SEHNR and FQNEAQ.